The sequence of this T cell receptor beta chain was determined in a study of blood T cell repertoires in COVID-19. Whole-study context: Specimens from acute and convalescent COVID-19 originated in the United States, Italy and Spain. PBMCs, B-cell-depleted T cells, or T cells provided the cDNA or gDNA that made up the material.

In the source study's methods: Estimates of nucleated cell counts were drawn from the amplification of reference gene primers. Profiling relied on immunoSEQ multiplex PCR, and the TCRdb table lists in-frame clones only, not all of them. The DNA was the basis for D and trimming; V, J and clone size are from that table. The table lists around 150,000 clones, approximately 88% of them singletons. In germline, CDR1 is SGHRS, CDR2 YFSETQ. Trimming stripped 1 base from V and 10 bases from J, with 18 bases between. The CDR3 has 15 amino acids. This receptor was taken from a man in his fifties or sixties with active or convalescent COVID-19. Input material: peripheral blood. This chain connects TRBV5-1 to TRBJ2-1, with D perhaps TRBD2 (6 bases). The CDR3 DNA reads as TGCGCCAGCAGCTTGAACCGGGACTTCCGGGGCGAGCAGTTCTTC. This sequence encodes CASSLNRDFRGEQFF.